A single sample gave rise to the 26 T cell receptor beta chains below, sequenced in a study of T cells in tuberculosis (dated by TCRdb to 2016 to 2019). Libraries came from the immunoSEQ multiplex PCR assay. Not all clones reach the TCRdb copy of this immuneACCESS table, which keeps in-frame sequences only. Checked studies attribute under half of the gap to unresolved V genes and leave the rest unexplained. The sample table contains about 35,000 clones; only one count was recorded for just under 95% of them. Approximately 7.6% of the sample goes to the ten largest clones. Source material: PBMCs. Receptors originate from a donor between 10 and 35 years old with latent tuberculosis or without tuberculosis infection. Some clones in this sample may be carry-over from other donors' samples.

This clone has a single count. The rearrangement links TRBV7-7 to TRBJ1-1, with D uncertain. The germline V and J ends were trimmed by 5 bases and 0 bases, with 13 bases remaining between them. CDR1 SSHAT and CDR2 FNYEAQ come from the germline V gene (reference sequence). CDR3 length: 15 amino acids. This CDR3 reads CASSRLTDLNTEAFF. The CDR3 bases are TGTGCCAGCAGCAGATTGACGGACTTGAACACTGAAGCTTTCTTT. The full variable domain, with the rest looked up from reference TRBV7-7 and TRBJ1-1, is GAGVSQSPRYKVTKRGQDVTLRCDPISSHATLYWYQQALGQGPEFLTYFNYEAQPDKSGLPSDRFSAERPEGSISTLTIQRTEQRDSAMYRCASSRLTDLNTEAFFGQGTRLTVV.

V and J are TRBV5-1 and TRBJ2-2; 12 bases line up with TRBD1. The CDR3 has 16 amino acids. Trimming took 5 bases from V and 6 from J; bases not matched to a gene: 8. Germline CDR1 SGHRS, CDR2 YFSETQ. The DNA for the CDR3 is TGCGCCAGCAGGCGGGCCGGGACAGGGGGCCCCGGGGAGCTGTTTTTT. This sequence encodes CASRRAGTGGPGELFF.

The rearrangement joins TRBV7-9 to TRBJ2-7; 11 bases match TRBD2. V lost 5 bases, J lost 0 bases, and 6 bases stayed unmatched. CDR1 and CDR2 (germline): SEHNR, FQNEAQ (reference sequence). This CDR3 spans 16 amino acids. CDR3 nucleotides: TGTGCCAGCAGCCTGGGACTAGCGGAGAGCTCCTACGAGCAGTACTTC. This translates into CASSLGLAESSYEQYF.

The CDR3: CASSPPEDRGLYGYTF. The CDR3 region has the DNA TGTGCCAGCAGCCCCCCCGAGGACAGGGGGCTCTATGGCTACACCTTC. The rearrangement uses TRBV7-9 and TRBJ1-2, with 11 bases lining up with TRBD1. There are 16 residues in the CDR3. The trim removed 5 bases at V and 4 bases at J, leaving 9 bases unmatched. Germline-derived CDR1 and CDR2 are SEHNR and FQNEAQ (reference sequence).

The rearrangement joins TRBV6-5 to TRBJ1-1, with 7 bases lining up with TRBD1. CDR3 size: 13 residues. V lost 6 bases to trimming and J lost 8 bases; unmatched junction nucleotides: 9. Germline V gives CDR1 MNHEY, CDR2 SVGAGI. The CDR3 region is CASSYQKDREAFF. The CDR3 DNA reads TGTGCCAGCAGCTACCAAAAGGACAGGGAAGCTTTCTTT.

The chain combines TRBV14 with TRBJ2-7; maybe TRBD1 (6 bases). There are 17 residues in the CDR3. V was cut by 0 bases and J by 7 bases, with 22 bases left in between. Germline CDR1 SGHDN, CDR2 FVKESK. CDR3 nucleotide sequence: TGTGCCAGCAGCCAAGATGTGGACGGCAGGCCCAGGGGAGAGCAGTACTTC. The encoded protein is CASSQDVDGRPRGEQYF. Full variable domain (remainder filled in from reference TRBV14 and TRBJ2-7): EAGVTQFPSHSVIEKGQTVTLRCDPISGHDNLYWYRRVMGKEIKFLLHFVKESKQDESGMPNNRFLAERTGGTYSTLKVQPAELEDSGVYFCASSQDVDGRPRGEQYFGPGTRLTVT.

The chain recombines TRBV5-1 with TRBJ1-1, with TRBD1 matching over 10 bases. The CDR3 length is 15 residues. Trimming at V came to 4 bases and at J to 6 bases, leaving 9 bases not matched to a gene. Germline CDR1 reads SGHRS; CDR2 reads YFSETQ. The CDR3 coding sequence is TGCGCCAGCAGCCTGAGGGACAGGGGACCGGCTGAAGCTTTCTTT. Encoded protein: CASSLRDRGPAEAFF.

The rearrangement links TRBV6-1 to TRBJ1-5; the D is unclear. V lost 3 bases, J lost 2 bases, and 14 bases lay in between. CDR1 is MNHNS, CDR2 SASEGT, per germline. The CDR3 is made up of 16 amino acids. CDR3: CASSDDTGKGNQPQHF. CDR3 bases: TGTGCCAGCAGTGATGACACCGGGAAGGGCAATCAGCCCCAGCATTTT.

The gene calls are TRBV27 and TRBJ2-1, with 10 bases matching TRBD2. CDR1 and CDR2 (germline): MNHEY, SMNVEV (reference sequence). The CDR3 length is 18 residues. The ends lost 2 bases at V and 4 bases at J; junction bases unmatched: 11. The CDR3 loop is CASSLRASGSSFYNEQFF. CDR3 nucleotide sequence: TGTGCCAGCAGTTTAAGGGCTAGCGGGAGTTCCTTTTACAATGAGCAGTTCTTC.

This chain uses TRBV7-8 with TRBJ1-1, with TRBD1 identical over 9 bases. Germline CDR1 reads SGHVS; CDR2 reads FQNEAQ. This CDR3 has 13 residues. Trimming removed 6 bases from V and 1 base from J; junction bases left unmatched: 0. The CDR3 bases are TGTGCCAGCAGGGACAGGGGGAACACTGAAGCTTTCTTT. Translation gives CASRDRGNTEAFF.

V and J are TRBV2 and TRBJ2-1, with TRBD1 identical over 9 bases. In germline, CDR1 is SNHLY, CDR2 FYNNEI. This CDR3 is 19 amino acids long. The V and J ends lost 8 bases and 0 bases, in that order; junction bases with no gene match: 17. CDR3 residues: CASAPMRWGQGISYNEQFF. The CDR3 DNA reads as TGTGCCAGCGCCCCTATGAGGTGGGGACAGGGAATCTCCTACAATGAGCAGTTCTTC.

V gene TRBV7-9 combines with J gene TRBJ2-3; TRBD2 might be the D (5 bases). Looked up from germline, CDR1 is SEHNR and CDR2 is FQNEAQ (reference sequence). The V gene lost 1 base and the J gene lost 0 bases, with 14 bases spanning the gap. This CDR3 is 17 amino acids long. The CDR3 region is CASSLVPLAQSTDTQYF. CDR3 in DNA: TGTGCCAGCAGCTTAGTCCCTCTAGCCCAGAGCACAGATACGCAGTATTTT.

In DNA, the CDR3 is TGTGCCAGCAGCTCTCGGACAGGGTACTACAATGAGCAGTTCTTC. Translated: CASSSRTGYYNEQFF. The chain combines TRBV7-9 with TRBJ2-1; TRBD1 matches 8 bases. V lost 4 bases and J lost 3; bases outside the gene matches: 5. This CDR3 spans 15 amino acids. The germline CDR1 and CDR2 sequences are SEHNR and FQNEAQ (reference sequence).

The chain joins TRBV7-9 to TRBJ1-5, with D unclear. Germline lookup yields CDR1 SEHNR and CDR2 FQNEAQ (reference sequence). CDR3 size: 12 residues. V lost 5 bases and J 6 bases, leaving 8 bases between the germline ends. CDR3 protein: CASSQTGQPQHF. As DNA, the CDR3 is TGTGCCAGCAGCCAAACGGGTCAGCCCCAGCATTTT.

This rearrangement joins TRBV28 to TRBJ2-1; D remains unclear. Deletions cut 1 base from V and 9 bases from J, with 7 bases between. This CDR3 is built from 12 residues. The germline CDR1 and CDR2 sequences are MDHEN and SYDVKM. CDR3 sequence (DNA): TGTGCCAGCAGTTTATTCCTGAGTGAGCAGTTCTTC. Encoded protein: CASSLFLSEQFF.

The gene calls are TRBV27 and TRBJ2-7; 7 bases agree with TRBD1. Germline CDR1 reads MNHEY; CDR2 reads SMNVEV (reference sequence). Losses at the gene ends were 8 bases for V and 0 bases for J; bases not matched to a gene: 4. The CDR3 covers 13 residues. The CDR3 reads CASGRDSSYEQYF. In DNA form, the CDR3 reads TGTGCCAGCGGACGGGACAGCTCCTACGAGCAGTACTTC.

The J gene is TRBJ2-2, the V gene TRBV2; TRBD2 agrees at 9 bases. The germline V gene has CDR1 SNHLY and CDR2 FYNNEI. The CDR3 runs 18 residues. Trimming removed 2 bases from V and 4 bases from J; junction bases left unmatched: 11. This chain's CDR3 is CASSEYGPTSGVTGELFF. The DNA of the CDR3 is TGTGCCAGCAGTGAATATGGTCCGACTAGCGGAGTCACCGGGGAGCTGTTTTTT.

The rearrangement joins TRBV5-1 to TRBJ2-1; TRBD2 is a possible D gene (6 bases). Germline assignment: CDR1 SGHRS and CDR2 YFSETQ. Trimming stripped 4 bases from V and 7 bases from J, with 12 bases between. This CDR3 has 13 amino acids. CDR3 loop: CASSPRDLNEQFF. The CDR3 DNA is TGCGCCAGCAGCCCCCGGGACTTGAATGAGCAGTTCTTC.

This clone was seen once. The chain uses TRBV27 and TRBJ2-3, with TRBD2 matching 7 bases. The trim removed 2 bases at V and 11 bases at J, leaving 10 bases unmatched. The CDR3 consists of 14 residues. The germline CDR1 and CDR2 sequences are MNHEY and SMNVEV (reference sequence). The CDR3 DNA is TGTGCCAGCAGTTTAGGAGTCGGACGGGGGGAGCAGTATTTT. Translated: CASSLGVGRGEQYF.

The chain links TRBV15 to TRBJ1-2; no clear D gene. The CDR3 extends over 16 amino acids. The germline V gene encodes CDR1 LNHNV and CDR2 YYDKDF (reference sequence). V dropped 0 bases and J dropped 1 base, with 12 bases sitting between them. The CDR3 DNA is TGTGCCACCAGCAGAGACGGAGTAGCGTTTAACTATGGCTACACCTTC. The encoded protein is CATSRDGVAFNYGYTF.

The chain recombines TRBV4-2 with TRBJ2-7; a possible D gene is TRBD2 (7 bases). V dropped 4 bases and J dropped 2 bases, with 12 bases sitting between them. The length of the CDR3 is 14 residues. Germline V CDR1 and CDR2: LGHNA, YNFKEQ. As DNA, the CDR3 is TGTGCCAGCAGCCCGGGGGGCCAAACCTACGAGCAGTACTTC. Its translation is CASSPGGQTYEQYF.

The chain is built from TRBV5-1 and TRBJ2-7; 7 nucleotides agree with TRBD1. This CDR3 spans 14 amino acids. V shed 7 bases and J 3 bases; nucleotides not matched to a gene: 10. Per germline, CDR1 SGHRS and CDR2 YFSETQ. The CDR3 sequence: CASSDQTGNYEQYF. CDR3 in DNA: TGCGCCAGCTCCGACCAGACAGGGAACTACGAGCAGTACTTC.

V and J are TRBV7-6 and TRBJ2-7; a weak D match, TRBD1 (6 bases). Germline lookup yields CDR1 SGHVS and CDR2 FNYEAQ. This CDR3 is 13 amino acids long. Trimming removed 6 bases from V and 7 bases from J, with 16 bases in between. In nucleotides, the CDR3 is TGTGCCAGCAGTCCCTCCCGGGGACATGAGCAGTACTTC. Translating gives CASSPSRGHEQYF.

This clone has a single count. The chain employs TRBV5-1 and TRBJ2-1; D perhaps matches TRBD2 (5 bases). Trimming shortened V by 4 bases and J by 7 bases, and 12 bases separated the two germline ends. The CDR3 consists of 13 residues. Germline CDR1 reads SGHRS; CDR2 reads YFSETQ. This CDR3 reads CASSPGNGNEQFF. CDR3 nucleotide sequence: TGCGCCAGCAGCCCCGGGAACGGGAATGAGCAGTTCTTC.

The J gene is TRBJ1-1, the V gene TRBV5-6; the match to TRBD1 covers 7 bases. The CDR3 runs to 16 residues. The junction had 5 bases not matched to a gene; V was cut back by 0 bases and J by 0 bases. Germline V gene lookup returns CDR1 SGHDT and CDR2 YYEEEE. CDR3 DNA: TGTGCCAGCAGCTTGGCAGGGGGTCTTTTGAACACTGAAGCTTTCTTT. Residues: CASSLAGGLLNTEAFF.

The V call is TRBV13, the J call TRBJ2-7; 7 positions match TRBD2. Germline CDR1 and CDR2: PRHDT and FYEKMQ (reference sequence). Germline trimming cut 3 bases from V and 3 bases from J; bases unmatched to any gene: 5. The length of the CDR3 is 14 residues. The CDR3 nucleotides are TGTGCCAGCAGCTTCGGGACTACCCTCTACGAGCAGTACTTC. Encoded protein: CASSFGTTLYEQYF.